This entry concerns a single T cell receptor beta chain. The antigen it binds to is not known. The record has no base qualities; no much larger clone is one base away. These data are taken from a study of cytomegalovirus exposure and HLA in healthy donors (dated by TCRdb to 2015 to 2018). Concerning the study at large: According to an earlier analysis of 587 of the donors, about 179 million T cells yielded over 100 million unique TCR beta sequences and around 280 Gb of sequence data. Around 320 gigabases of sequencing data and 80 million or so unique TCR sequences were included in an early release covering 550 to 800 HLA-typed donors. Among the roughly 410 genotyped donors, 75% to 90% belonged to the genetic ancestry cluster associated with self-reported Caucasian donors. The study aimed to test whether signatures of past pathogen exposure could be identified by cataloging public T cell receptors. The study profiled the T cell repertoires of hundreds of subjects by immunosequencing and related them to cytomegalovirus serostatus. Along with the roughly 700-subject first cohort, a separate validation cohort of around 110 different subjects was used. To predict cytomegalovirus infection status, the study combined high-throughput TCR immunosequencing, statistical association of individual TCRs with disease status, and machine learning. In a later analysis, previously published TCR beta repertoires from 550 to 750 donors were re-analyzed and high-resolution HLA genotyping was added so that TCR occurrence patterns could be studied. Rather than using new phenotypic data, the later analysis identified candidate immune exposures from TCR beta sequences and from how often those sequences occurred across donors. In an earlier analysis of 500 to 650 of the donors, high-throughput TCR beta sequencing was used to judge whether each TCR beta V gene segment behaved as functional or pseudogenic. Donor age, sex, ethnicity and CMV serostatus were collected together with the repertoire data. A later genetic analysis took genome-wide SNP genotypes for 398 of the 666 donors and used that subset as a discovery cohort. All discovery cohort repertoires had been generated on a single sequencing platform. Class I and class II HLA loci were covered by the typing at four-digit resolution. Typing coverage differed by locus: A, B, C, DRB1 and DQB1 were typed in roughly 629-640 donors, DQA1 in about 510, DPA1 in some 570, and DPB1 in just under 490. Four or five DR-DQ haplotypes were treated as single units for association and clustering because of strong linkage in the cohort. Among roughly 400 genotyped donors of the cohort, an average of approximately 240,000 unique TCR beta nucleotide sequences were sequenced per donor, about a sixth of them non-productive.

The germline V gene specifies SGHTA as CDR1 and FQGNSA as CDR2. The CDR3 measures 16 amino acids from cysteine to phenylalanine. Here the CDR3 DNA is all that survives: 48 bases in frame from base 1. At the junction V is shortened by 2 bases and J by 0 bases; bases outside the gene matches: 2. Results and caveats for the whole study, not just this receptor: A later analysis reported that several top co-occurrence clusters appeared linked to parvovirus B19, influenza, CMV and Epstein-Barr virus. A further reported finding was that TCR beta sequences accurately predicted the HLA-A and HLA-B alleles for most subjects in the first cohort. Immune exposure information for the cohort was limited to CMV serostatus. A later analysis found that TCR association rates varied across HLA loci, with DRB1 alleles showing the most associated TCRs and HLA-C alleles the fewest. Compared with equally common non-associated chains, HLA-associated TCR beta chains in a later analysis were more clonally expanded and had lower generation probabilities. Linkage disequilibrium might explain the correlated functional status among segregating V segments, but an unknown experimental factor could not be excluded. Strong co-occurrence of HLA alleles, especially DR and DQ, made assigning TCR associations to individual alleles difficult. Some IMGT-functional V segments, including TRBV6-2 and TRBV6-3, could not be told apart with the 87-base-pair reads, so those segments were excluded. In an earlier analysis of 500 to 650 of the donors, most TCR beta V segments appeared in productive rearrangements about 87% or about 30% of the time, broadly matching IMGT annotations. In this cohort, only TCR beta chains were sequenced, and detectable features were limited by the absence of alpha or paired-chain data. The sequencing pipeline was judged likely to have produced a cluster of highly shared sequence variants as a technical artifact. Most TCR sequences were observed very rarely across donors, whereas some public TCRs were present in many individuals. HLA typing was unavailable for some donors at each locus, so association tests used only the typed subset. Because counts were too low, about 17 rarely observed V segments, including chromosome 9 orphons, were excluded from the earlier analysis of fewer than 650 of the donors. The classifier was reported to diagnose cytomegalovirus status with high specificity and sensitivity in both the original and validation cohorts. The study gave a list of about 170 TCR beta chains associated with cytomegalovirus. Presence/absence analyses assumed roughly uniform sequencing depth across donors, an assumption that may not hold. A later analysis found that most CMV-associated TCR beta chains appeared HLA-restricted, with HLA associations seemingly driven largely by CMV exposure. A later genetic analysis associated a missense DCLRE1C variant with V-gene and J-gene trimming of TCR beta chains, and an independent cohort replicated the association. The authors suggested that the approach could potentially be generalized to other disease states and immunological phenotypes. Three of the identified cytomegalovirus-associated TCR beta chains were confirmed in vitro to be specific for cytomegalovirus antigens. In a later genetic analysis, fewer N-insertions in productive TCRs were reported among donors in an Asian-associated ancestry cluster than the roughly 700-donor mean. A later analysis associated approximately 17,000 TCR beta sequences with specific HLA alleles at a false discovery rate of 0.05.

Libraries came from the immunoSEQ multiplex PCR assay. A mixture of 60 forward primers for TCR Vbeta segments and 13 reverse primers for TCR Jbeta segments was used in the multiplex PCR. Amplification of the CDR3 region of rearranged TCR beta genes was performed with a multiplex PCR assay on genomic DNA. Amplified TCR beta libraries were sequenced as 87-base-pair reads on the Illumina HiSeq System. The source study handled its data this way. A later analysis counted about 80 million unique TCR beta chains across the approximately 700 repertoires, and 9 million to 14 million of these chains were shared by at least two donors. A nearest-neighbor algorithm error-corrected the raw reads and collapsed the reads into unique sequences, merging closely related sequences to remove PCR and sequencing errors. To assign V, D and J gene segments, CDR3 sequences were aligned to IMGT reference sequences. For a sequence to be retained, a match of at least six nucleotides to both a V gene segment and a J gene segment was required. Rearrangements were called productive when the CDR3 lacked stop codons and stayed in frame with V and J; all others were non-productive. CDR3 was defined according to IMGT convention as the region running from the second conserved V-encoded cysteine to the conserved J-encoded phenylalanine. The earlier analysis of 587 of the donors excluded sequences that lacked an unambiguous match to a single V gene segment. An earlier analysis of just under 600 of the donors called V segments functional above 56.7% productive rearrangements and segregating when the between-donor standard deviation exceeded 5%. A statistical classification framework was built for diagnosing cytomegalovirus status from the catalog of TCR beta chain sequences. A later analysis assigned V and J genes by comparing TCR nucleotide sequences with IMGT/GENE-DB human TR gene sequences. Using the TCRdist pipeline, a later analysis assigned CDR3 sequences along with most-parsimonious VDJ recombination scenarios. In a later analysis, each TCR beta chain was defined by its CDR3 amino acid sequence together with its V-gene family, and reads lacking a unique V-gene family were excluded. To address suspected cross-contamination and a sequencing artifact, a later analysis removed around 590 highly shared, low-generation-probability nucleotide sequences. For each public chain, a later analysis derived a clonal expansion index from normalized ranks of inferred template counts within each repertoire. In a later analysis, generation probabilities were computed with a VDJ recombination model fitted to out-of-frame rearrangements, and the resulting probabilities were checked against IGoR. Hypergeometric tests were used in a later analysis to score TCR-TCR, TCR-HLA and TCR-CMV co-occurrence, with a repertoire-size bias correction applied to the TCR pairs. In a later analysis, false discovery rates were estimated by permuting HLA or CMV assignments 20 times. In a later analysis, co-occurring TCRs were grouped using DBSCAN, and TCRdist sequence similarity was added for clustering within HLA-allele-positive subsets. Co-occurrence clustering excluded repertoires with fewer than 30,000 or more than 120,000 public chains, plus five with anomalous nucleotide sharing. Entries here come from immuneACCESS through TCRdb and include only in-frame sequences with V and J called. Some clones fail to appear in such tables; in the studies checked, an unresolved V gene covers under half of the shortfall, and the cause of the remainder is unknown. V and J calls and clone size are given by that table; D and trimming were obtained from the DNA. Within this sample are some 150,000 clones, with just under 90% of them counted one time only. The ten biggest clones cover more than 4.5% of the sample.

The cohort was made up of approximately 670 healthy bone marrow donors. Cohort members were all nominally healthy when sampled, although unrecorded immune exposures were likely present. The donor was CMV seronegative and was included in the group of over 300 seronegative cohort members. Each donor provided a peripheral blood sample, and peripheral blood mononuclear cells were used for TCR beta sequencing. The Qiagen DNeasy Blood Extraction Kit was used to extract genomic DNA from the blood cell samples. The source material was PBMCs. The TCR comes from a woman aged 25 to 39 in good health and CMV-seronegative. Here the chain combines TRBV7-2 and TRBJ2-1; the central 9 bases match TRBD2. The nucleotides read TGTGCCAGCAGCTTAAGACTAGCGGACTCCTACAATGAGCAGTTCTTC. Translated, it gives CASSLRLADSYNEQFF.